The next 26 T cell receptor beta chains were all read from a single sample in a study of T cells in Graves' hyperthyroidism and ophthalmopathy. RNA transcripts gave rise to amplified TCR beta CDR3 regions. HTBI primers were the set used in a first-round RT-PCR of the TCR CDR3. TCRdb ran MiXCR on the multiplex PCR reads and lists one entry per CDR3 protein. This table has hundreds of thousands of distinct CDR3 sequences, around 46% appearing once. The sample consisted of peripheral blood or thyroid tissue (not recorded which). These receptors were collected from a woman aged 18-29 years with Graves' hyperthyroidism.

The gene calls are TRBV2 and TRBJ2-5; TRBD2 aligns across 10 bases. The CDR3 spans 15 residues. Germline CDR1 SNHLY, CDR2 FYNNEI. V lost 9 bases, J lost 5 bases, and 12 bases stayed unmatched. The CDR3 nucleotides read TGTGCCAGGAGGGGCGAGGGGACTAGCGTTGAGACCCAGTACTTC. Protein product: CARRGEGTSVETQYF.

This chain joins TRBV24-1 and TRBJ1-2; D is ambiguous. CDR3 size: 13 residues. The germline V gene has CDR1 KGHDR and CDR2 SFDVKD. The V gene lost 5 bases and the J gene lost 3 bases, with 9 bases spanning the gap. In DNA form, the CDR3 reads TGTGCCACCAGTGGTGTGGGTTACTATGGCTACACCTTC. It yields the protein CATSGVGYYGYTF.

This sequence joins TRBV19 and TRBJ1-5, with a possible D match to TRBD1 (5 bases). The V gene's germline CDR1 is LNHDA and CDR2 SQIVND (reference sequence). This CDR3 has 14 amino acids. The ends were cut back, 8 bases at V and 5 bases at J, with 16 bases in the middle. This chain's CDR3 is CASQYGGDDQPQHF. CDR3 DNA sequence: TGTGCCAGTCAATACGGGGGTGATGATCAGCCCCAGCATTTT.

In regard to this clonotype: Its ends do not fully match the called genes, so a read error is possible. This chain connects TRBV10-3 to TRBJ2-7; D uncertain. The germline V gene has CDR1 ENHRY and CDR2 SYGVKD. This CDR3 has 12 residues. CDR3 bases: TGTGCCAGCAGTGAGTCAACCTACGAGCAGTACTTC. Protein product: CASSESTYEQYF.

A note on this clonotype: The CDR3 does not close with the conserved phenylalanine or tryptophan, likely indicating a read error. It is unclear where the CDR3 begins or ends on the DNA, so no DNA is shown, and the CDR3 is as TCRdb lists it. The CDR3 protein is CASSQVFI. This chain links TRBV14 with TRBJ2-5. Germline V gene data show CDR1 as SGHDN and CDR2 as FVKESK. The CDR3 length equals 8 residues, ends included.

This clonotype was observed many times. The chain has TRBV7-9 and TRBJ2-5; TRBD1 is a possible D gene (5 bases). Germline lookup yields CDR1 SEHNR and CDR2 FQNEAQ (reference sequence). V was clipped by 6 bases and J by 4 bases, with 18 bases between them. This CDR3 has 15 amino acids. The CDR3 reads CASSDGRAWRETQYF. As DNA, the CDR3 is TGTGCCAGCAGTGACGGCAGGGCCTGGCGAGAGACCCAGTACTTC.

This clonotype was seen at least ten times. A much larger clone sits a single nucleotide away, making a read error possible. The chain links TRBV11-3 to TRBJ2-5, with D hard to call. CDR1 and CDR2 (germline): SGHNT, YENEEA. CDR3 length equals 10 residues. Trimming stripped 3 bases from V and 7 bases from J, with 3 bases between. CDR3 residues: CASSLGTQYF. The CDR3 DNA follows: TGTGCCAGCAGCTTGGGGACCCAGTACTTC.

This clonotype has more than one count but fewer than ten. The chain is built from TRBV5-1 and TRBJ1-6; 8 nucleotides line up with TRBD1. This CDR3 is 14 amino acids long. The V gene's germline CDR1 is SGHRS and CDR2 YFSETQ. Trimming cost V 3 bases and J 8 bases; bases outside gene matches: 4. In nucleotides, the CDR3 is TGCGCCAGCAGCTCGACAGGGGATGATTCACCCCTCCACTTT. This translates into CASSSTGDDSPLHF.

The CDR3 DNA reads TGTGCCAGCAGCTTCTGGACGGGAAGCACTGAAGCTTTCTTT. This encodes CASSFWTGSTEAFF. The chain links TRBV7-9 to TRBJ1-1; D call uncertain. CDR1 and CDR2 from the germline V gene are SEHNR and FQNEAQ (reference sequence). This CDR3 region has 14 residues. The ends were cut back, 3 bases at V and 4 bases at J, with 12 bases in the middle.

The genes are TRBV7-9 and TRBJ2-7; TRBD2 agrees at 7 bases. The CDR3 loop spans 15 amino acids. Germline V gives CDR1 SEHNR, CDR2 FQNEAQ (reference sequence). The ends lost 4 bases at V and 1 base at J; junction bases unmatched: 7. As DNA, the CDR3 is TGTGCCAGCAGCTCCGTCGGGCGGGAGTCCTACGAGCAGTACTTC. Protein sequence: CASSSVGRESYEQYF.

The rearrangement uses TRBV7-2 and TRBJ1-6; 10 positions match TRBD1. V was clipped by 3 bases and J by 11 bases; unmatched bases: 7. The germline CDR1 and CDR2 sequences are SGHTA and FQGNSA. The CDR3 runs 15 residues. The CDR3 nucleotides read TGTGCCAGCAGCTTGGGCGGGACAGGGGCTCCACCCCTCCACTTT. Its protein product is CASSLGGTGAPPLHF. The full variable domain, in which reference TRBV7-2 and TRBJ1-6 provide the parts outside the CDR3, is GAGVSQSPSNKVTEKGKDVELRCDPISGHTALYWYRQSLGQGLEFLIYFQGNSAPDKSGLPSDRFSAERTGGSVSTLTIQRTQQEDSAVYLCASSLGGTGAPPLHFGNGTRLTVT.

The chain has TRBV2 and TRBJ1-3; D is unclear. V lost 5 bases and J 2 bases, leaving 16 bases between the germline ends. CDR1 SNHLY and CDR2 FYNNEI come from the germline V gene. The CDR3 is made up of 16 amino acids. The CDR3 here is CASSLQSQFPGNTIYF. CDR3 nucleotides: TGTGCCAGCAGTTTACAATCCCAATTCCCTGGAAACACCATATATTTT. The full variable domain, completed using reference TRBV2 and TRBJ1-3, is EPEVTQTPSHQVTQMGQEVILRCVPISNHLYFYWYRQILGQKVEFLVSFYNNEISEKSEIFDDQFSVERPDGSNFTLKIRSTKLEDSAMYFCASSLQSQFPGNTIYFGEGSWLTVV.

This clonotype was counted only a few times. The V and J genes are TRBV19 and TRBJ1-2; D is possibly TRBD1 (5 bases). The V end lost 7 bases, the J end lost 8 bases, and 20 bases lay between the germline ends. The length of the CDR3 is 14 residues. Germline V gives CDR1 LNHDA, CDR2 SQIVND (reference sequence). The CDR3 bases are TGTGCCAGTAAAATAGGCGGGGACCACGGAGGCTACACCTTC. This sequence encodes CASKIGGDHGGYTF. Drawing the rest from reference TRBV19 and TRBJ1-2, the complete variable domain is DGGITQSPKYLFRKEGQNVTLSCEQNLNHDAMYWYRQDPGQGLRLIYYSQIVNDFQKGDIAEGYSVSREKKESFPLTVTSAQKNPTAFYLCASKIGGDHGGYTFGSGTRLTVV.

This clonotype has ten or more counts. The CDR3 DNA reads TGTGCCAGCAGTGACCGACGGGAAACCGGGGAGCTGTTTTTT. It encodes CASSDRRETGELFF. The V call is TRBV6-4, the J call TRBJ2-2; maybe TRBD2 (5 bases). Germline-derived CDR1 and CDR2 are MRHNA and SNTAGT. V was shortened by 2 bases and J by 5 bases, with 9 bases between the two germline ends. The length of the CDR3 is 14 residues.

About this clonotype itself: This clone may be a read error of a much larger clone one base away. CDR3 coding DNA: TGTGCCAGCAGCTTAGATCAGCCCTACGAGCAGTACTTC. It is translated as CASSLDQPYEQYF. This chain uses TRBV7-8 with TRBJ2-7, with no clear D. Germline CDR1 is SGHVS and CDR2 is FQNEAQ. The CDR3 has 13 residues. V lost 1 base, J lost 2 bases, and 6 bases lay in between.

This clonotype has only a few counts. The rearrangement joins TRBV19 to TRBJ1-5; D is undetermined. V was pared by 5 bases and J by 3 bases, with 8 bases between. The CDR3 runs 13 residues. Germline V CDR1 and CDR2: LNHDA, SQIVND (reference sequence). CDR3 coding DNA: TGTGCCAGTAGTCAAGGGATCAATCAGCCCCAGCATTTT. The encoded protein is CASSQGINQPQHF.

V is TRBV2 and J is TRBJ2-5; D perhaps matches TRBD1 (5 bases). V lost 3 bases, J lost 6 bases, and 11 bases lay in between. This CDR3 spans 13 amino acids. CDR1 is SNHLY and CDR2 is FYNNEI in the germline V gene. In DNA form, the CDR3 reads TGTGCCAGCAGTGATGGGGCTCGAAAGACCCAGTACTTC. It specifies CASSDGARKTQYF.

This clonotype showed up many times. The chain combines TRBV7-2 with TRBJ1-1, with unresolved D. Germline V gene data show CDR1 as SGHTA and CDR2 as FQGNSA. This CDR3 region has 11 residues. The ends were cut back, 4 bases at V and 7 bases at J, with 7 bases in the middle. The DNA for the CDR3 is TGTGCCAGCAGCTCCGGCGGTGAAGCTTTCTTT. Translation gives CASSSGGEAFF.

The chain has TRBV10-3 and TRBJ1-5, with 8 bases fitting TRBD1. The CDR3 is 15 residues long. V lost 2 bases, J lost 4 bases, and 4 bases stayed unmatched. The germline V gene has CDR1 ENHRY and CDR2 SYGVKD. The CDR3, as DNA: TGTGCCATCAGTGAGCGTGGGACAGGAAATCAGCCCCAGCATTTT. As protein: CAISERGTGNQPQHF.

The CDR3 nucleotides are TGTGCCAGCACCCTCGACCCGGGGACAGGGTTCCACGAGCAGTACTTC. Amino acid sequence: CASTLDPGTGFHEQYF. The chain joins TRBV19 to TRBJ2-7; TRBD1 matches at 9 bases. The CDR3 runs 16 residues. Germline V CDR1 and CDR2: LNHDA, SQIVND (reference sequence). The V gene end was trimmed by 9 bases and the J gene end by 5 bases; junction bases not matched to a gene: 17.

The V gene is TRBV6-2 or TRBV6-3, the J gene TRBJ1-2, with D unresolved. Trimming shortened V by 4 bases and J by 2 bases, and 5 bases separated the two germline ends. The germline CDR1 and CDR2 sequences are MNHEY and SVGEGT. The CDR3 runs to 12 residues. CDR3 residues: CASSFRNYGYTF. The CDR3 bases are TGTGCCAGCAGTTTCAGGAACTATGGCTACACCTTC.

The CDR3 region is CAISATITRNTEAFF. The CDR3 DNA reads TGTGCCATCAGTGCCACGATAACGCGGAACACTGAAGCTTTCTTT. This rearrangement joins TRBV10-3 to TRBJ1-1, with D unresolved. This CDR3 is built from 15 residues. CDR1 and CDR2 from the germline V gene are ENHRY and SYGVKD. V lost 4 bases to trimming and J lost 1 base, with 13 bases between them.

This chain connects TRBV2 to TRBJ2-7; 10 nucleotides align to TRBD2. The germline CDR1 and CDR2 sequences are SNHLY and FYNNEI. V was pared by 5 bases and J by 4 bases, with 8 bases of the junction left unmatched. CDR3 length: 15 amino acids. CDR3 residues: CASSSKREGLYEQYF. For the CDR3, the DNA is TGTGCCAGCAGTTCTAAGCGGGAGGGCCTATACGAGCAGTACTTC.

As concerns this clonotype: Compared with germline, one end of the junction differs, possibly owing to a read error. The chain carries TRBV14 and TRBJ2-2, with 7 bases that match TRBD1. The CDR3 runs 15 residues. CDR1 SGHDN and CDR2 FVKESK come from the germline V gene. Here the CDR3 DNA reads TGTGCCAGCAGCCAAGGACAGGGCTTCACCCGGGAGCTGTTTTTT. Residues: CASSQGQGFTRELFF.

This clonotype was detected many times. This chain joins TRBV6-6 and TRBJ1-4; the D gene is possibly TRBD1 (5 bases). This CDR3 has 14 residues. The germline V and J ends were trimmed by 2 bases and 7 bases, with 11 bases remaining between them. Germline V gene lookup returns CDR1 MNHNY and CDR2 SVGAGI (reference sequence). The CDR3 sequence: CASSYGLGREKLFF. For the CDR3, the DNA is TGTGCCAGCAGTTACGGTCTGGGACGTGAAAAACTGTTTTTT.

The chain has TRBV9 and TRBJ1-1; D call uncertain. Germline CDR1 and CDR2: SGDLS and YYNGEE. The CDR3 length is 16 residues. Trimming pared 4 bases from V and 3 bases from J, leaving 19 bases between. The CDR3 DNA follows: TGTGCCAGCAGCCCAGGTAATTTGGCGCCGGACACTGAAGCTTTCTTT. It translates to CASSPGNLAPDTEAFF.